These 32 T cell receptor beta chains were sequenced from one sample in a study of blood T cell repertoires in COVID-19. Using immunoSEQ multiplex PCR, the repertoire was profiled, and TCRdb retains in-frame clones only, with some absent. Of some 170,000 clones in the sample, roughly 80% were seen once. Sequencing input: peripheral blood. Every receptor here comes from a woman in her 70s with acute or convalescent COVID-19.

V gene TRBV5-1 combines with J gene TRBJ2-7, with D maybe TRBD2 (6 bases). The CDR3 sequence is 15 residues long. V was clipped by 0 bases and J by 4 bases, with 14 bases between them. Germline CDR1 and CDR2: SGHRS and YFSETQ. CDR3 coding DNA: TGCGCCAGCAGCTTGGAGGCAGGGAGGTCTTACGAGCAGTACTTC. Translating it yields CASSLEAGRSYEQYF.

This CDR3 reads CASTIRGAHEQFF. CDR3 coding DNA: TGTGCCAGCACCATACGGGGAGCCCATGAGCAGTTCTTC. J is TRBJ2-1 and V is TRBV11-2; possible D gene TRBD2, 5 bases. V dropped 7 bases and J dropped 8 bases, with 15 bases sitting between them. Germline V gene lookup returns CDR1 SGHAT and CDR2 FQNNGV. There are 13 residues in the CDR3.

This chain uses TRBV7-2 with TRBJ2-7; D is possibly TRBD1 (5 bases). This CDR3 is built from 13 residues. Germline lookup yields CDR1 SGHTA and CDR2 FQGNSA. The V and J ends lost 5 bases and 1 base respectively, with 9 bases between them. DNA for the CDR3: TGTGCCAGCAGCCTGAGACAGTCCTACGAGCAGTACTTC. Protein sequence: CASSLRQSYEQYF.

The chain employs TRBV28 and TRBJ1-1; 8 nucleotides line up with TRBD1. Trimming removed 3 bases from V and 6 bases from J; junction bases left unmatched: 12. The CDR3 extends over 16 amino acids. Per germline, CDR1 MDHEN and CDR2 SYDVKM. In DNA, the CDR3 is TGTGCCAGCAGTTTCCCCCGGACAGGGAGGGATTCTGAAGCTTTCTTT. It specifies CASSFPRTGRDSEAFF.

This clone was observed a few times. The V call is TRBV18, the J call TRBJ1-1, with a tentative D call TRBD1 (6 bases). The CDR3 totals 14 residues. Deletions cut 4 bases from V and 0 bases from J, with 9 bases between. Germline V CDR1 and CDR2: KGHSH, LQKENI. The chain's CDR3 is CASSQDSMNTEAFF. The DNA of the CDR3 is TGTGCCAGCTCACAGGACAGTATGAACACTGAAGCTTTCTTT.

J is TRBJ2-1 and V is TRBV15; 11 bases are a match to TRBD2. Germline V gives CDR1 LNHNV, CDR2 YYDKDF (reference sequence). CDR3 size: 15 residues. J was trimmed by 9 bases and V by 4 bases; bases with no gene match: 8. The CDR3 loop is CATSNQLAGVGEQFF. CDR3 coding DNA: TGTGCCACCAGCAACCAACTAGCGGGGGTGGGTGAGCAGTTCTTC.

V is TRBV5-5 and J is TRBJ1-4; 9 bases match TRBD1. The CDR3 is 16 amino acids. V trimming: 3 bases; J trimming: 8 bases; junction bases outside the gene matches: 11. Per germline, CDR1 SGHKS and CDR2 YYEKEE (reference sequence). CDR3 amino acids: CASSSVPQGAREKLFF. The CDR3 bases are TGTGCCAGCAGCTCGGTTCCACAGGGGGCGCGGGAAAAACTGTTTTTT.

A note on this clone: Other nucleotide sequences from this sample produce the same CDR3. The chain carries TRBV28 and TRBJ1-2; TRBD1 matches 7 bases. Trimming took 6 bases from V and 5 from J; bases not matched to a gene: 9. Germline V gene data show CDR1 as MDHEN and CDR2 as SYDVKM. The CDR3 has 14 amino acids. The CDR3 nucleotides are TGTGCCAGCAGCTTGGGGGCAGGGGGATATGGCTACACCTTC. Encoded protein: CASSLGAGGYGYTF.

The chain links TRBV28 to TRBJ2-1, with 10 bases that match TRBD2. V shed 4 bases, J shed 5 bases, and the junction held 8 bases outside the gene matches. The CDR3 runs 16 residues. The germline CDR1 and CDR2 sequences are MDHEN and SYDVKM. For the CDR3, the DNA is TGTGCCAGCAGTTCCTGGACTAGCGGAGCCAACAATGAGCAGTTCTTC. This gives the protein CASSSWTSGANNEQFF.

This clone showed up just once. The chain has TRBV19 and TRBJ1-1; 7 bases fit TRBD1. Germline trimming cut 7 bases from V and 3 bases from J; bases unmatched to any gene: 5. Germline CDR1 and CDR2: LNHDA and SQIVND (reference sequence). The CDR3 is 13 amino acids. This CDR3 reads CASTKQGYTEAFF. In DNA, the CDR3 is TGTGCCAGTACCAAACAGGGGTACACTGAAGCTTTCTTT.

Here the CDR3 DNA reads TGTGCCAGCACCTCCGGGACTAGCGGGGGGGCCGAGGGCACAGATACGCAGTATTTT. It codes for CASTSGTSGGAEGTDTQYF. The chain couples TRBV3-1 (or the pseudogene TRBV3-2) to TRBJ2-3; 16 bases map to TRBD2. The ends lost 7 bases at V and 1 base at J; junction bases unmatched: 11. The CDR3 is 19 amino acids. Per the germline V gene, CDR1 is LGHDT and CDR2 is YNNKEL (reference sequence).

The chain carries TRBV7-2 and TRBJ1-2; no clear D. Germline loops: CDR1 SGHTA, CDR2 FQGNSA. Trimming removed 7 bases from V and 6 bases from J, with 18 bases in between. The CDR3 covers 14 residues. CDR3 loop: CASTRQADNHGYTF. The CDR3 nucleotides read TGTGCCAGCACGCGCCAGGCAGACAATCATGGCTACACCTTC.

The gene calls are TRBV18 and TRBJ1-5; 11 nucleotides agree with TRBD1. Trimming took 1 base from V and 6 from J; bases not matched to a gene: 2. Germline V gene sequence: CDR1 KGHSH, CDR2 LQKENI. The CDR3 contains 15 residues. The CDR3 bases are TGTGCCAGCTCACCACGGACAGGGGGCACTCAGCCCCAGCATTTT. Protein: CASSPRTGGTQPQHF.

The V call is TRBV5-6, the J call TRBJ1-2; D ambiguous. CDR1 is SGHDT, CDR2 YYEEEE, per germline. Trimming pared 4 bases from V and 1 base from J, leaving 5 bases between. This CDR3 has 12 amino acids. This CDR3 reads CASSQDNYGYTF. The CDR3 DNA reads TGTGCCAGCAGCCAGGATAACTATGGCTACACCTTC.

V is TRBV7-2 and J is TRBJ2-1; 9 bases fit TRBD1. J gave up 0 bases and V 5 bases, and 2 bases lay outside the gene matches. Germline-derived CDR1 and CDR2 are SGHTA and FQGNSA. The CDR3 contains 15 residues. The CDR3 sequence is CASSRDRVSYNEQFF. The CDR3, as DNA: TGTGCCAGCAGCCGGGACAGGGTCTCCTACAATGAGCAGTTCTTC.

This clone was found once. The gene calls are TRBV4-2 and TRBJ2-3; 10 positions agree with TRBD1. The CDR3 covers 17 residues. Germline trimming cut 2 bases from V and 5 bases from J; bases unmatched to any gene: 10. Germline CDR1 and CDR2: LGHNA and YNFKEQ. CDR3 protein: CASSQNPGTGVKDTQYF. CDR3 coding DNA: TGTGCCAGCAGCCAAAATCCCGGGACAGGGGTTAAAGATACGCAGTATTTT.

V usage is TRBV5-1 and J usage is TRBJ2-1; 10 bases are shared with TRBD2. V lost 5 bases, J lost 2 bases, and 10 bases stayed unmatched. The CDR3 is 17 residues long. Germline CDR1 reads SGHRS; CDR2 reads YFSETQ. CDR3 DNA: TGCGCCAGCAGAGGTATAGCGGGGGGTACTACCTACAATGAGCAGTTCTTC. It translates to CASRGIAGGTTYNEQFF.

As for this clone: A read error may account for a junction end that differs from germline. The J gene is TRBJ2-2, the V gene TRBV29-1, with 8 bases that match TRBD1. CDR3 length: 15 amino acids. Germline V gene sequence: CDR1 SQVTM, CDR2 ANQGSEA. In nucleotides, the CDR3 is TGCAGCGTCCCTCAACAGGGGGTCATGTACCGGGGAGCTGTTTTT. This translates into CSVPQQGVMYRGAVF.

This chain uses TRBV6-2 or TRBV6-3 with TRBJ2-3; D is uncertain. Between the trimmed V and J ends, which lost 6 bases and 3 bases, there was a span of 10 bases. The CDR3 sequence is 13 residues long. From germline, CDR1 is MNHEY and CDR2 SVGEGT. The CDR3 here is CASSQQLTDTQYF. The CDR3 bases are TGTGCCAGCAGCCAACAGTTGACAGATACGCAGTATTTT.

The CDR3 loop reads CASSLGGTSYNEQFF. The DNA of the CDR3 is TGTGCCAGCAGCTTAGGCGGTACCTCCTACAATGAGCAGTTCTTC. The chain combines TRBV7-6 with TRBJ2-1; D is ambiguous. CDR1 is SGHVS, CDR2 FNYEAQ, per germline. This CDR3 contains 15 residues. Trimming removed 1 base from V and 0 bases from J, with 7 bases in between.

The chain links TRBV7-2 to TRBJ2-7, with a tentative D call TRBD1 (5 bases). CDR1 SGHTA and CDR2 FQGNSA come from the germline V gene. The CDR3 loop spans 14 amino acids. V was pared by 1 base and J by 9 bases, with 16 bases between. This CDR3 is CASSLEGRVQMQYF. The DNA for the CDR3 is TGTGCCAGCAGCTTAGAGGGCAGGGTGCAGATGCAGTACTTC.

As DNA, the CDR3 is TGCAGCGGCGGACAGCTGAACACTGAAGCTTTCTTT. Translation gives CSGGQLNTEAFF. This rearrangement joins TRBV29-1 to TRBJ1-1; maybe TRBD1 (6 bases). Trimming took 7 bases from V and 0 from J, leaving 9 bases between them. This CDR3 has 12 amino acids. Germline V gene lookup returns CDR1 SQVTM and CDR2 ANQGSEA.

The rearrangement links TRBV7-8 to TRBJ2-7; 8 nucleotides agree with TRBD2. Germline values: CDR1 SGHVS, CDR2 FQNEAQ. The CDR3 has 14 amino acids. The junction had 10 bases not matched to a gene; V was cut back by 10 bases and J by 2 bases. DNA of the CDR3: TGTGCCACCGGGGGGGGGTACCCTCCCTACGAGCAGTACTTC. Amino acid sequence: CATGGGYPPYEQYF. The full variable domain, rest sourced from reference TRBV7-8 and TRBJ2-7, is GAGVSQSPRYKVAKRGQDVALRCDPISGHVSLFWYQQALGQGPEFLTYFQNEAQLDKSGLPSDRFFAERPEGSVSTLKIQRTQQEDSAVYLCATGGGYPPYEQYFGPGTRLTVT.

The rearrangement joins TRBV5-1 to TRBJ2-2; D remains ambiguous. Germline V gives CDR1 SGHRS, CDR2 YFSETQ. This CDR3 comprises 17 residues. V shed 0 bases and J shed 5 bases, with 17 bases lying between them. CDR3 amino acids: CASSLEARTVETGELFF. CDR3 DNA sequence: TGCGCCAGCAGCTTGGAAGCACGCACCGTGGAGACCGGGGAGCTGTTTTTT.

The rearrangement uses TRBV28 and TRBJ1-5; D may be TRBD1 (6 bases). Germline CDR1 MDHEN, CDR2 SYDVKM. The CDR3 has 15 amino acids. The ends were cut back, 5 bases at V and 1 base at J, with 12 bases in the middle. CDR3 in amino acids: CASSLGGASNQPQHF. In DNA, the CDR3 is TGTGCCAGCAGTCTGGGGGGGGCGAGCAATCAGCCCCAGCATTTT. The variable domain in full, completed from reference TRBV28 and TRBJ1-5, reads DVKVTQSSRYLVKRTGEKVFLECVQDMDHENMFWYRQDPGLGLRLIYFSYDVKMKEKGDIPEGYSVSREKKERFSLILESASTNQTSMYLCASSLGGASNQPQHFGDGTRLSIL.

The CDR3 DNA sequence: TGTGCCAGCAGTTTAACAGGGGAAGGCTTTCAGTACTTC. It translates to CASSLTGEGFQYF. The chain recombines TRBV6-2 or TRBV6-3 with TRBJ2-4, with 7 bases fitting TRBD1. Germline CDR1 reads MNHEY; CDR2 reads SVGEGT. The CDR3 consists of 13 residues. Trimming at V came to 4 bases and at J to 11 bases, leaving 8 bases not matched to a gene.

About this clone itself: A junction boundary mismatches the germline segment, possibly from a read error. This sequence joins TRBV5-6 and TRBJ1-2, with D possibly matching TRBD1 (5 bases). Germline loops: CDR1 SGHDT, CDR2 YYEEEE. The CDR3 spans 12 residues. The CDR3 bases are TGTGCCAGCAACTTAGGCAGGGAAAGGAACTCCTTC. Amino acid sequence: CASNLGRERNSF.

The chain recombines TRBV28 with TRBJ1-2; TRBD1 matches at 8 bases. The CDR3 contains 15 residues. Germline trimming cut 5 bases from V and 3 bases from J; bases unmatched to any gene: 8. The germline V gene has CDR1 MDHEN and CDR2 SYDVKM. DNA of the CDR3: TGTGCCAGCAGTACCATTTACAGGGGGGACTATGGCTACACCTTC. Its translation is CASSTIYRGDYGYTF.

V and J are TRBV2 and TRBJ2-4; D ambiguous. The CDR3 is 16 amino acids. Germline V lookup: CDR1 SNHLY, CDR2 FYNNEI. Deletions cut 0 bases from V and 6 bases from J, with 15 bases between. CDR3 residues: CASSEAQYWASNIQYF. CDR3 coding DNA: TGTGCCAGCAGTGAAGCCCAGTATTGGGCTTCAAACATTCAGTACTTC.

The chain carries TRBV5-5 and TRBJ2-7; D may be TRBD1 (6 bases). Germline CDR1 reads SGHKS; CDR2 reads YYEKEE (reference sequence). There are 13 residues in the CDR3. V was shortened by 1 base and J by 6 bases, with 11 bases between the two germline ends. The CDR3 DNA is TGTGCCAGCAGCTTGACAGGGAAGAGCGAGCAGTACTTC. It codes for CASSLTGKSEQYF.

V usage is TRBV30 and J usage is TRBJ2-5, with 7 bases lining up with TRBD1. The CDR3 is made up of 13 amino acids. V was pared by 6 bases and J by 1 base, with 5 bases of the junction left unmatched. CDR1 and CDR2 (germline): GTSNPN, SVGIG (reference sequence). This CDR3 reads CACHGTVQETQYF. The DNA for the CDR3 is TGTGCCTGCCACGGGACAGTCCAAGAGACCCAGTACTTC.

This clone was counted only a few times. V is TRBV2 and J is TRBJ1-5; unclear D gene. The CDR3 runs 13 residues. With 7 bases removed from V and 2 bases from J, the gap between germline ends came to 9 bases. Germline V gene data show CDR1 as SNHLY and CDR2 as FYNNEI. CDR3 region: CASTGGGNQPQHF. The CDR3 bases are TGTGCCAGCACTGGAGGCGGCAATCAGCCCCAGCATTTT.